Shown below are 15 T cell receptor beta chains from a single sample sequenced in a study of blood T cell repertoires in COVID-19. Sequencing was performed with immunoSEQ multiplex PCR; in TCRdb, only in-frame clones are kept and a portion is missing. The table lists just over 40,000 clones, about four fifths of them singletons, with 2.6% in the top ten. The sample consisted of peripheral blood. Receptors were obtained from a woman aged 60-75 years with acute or convalescent COVID-19.

This clone was seen a handful of times. The chain links TRBV5-5 to TRBJ1-1, with D uncertain. This CDR3 has 14 amino acids. V lost 5 bases and J lost 5, with 16 bases in between. CDR1 and CDR2 (germline): SGHKS, YYEKEE (reference sequence). CDR3 DNA sequence: TGTGCCAGCAGTCCGCTTGAGGGTGGGACTGAAGCTTTCTTT. Translation: CASSPLEGGTEAFF.

This sequence joins TRBV27 and TRBJ2-2; maybe TRBD1 (5 bases). Germline-derived CDR1 and CDR2 are MNHEY and SMNVEV (reference sequence). The CDR3 length is 14 residues. V lost 6 bases to trimming and J lost 4 bases, with 12 bases between them. CDR3 DNA sequence: TGTGCCAGCAGGTGGGAAAGGGGCACCGGGGAGCTGTTTTTT. Translating gives CASRWERGTGELFF.

The chain links TRBV30 to TRBJ1-2; TRBD1 aligns across 10 bases. CDR1 and CDR2 (germline): GTSNPN, SVGIG (reference sequence). The CDR3 has 15 residues. V lost 0 bases and J lost 5; bases outside the gene matches: 6. The CDR3: CAWSVPGTGAYGYTF. CDR3 DNA sequence: TGTGCCTGGAGTGTACCAGGGACAGGGGCGTATGGCTACACCTTC.

The chain recombines TRBV19 with TRBJ2-4; TRBD1 matches 12 bases. CDR1 and CDR2 (germline): LNHDA, SQIVND (reference sequence). Trimming at V came to 7 bases and at J to 7 bases, leaving 5 bases not matched to a gene. This CDR3 contains 14 residues. For the CDR3, the DNA is TGTGCCAGTACCCCCGGGACAGGGGGCAACATTCAGTACTTC. Residues: CASTPGTGGNIQYF. The full variable domain, its missing parts supplied by reference TRBV19 and TRBJ2-4, is DGGITQSPKYLFRKEGQNVTLSCEQNLNHDAMYWYRQDPGQGLRLIYYSQIVNDFQKGDIAEGYSVSREKKESFPLTVTSAQKNPTAFYLCASTPGTGGNIQYFGAGTRLSVL.

The chain links TRBV2 to TRBJ2-1, with TRBD2 matching 13 bases. Germline values: CDR1 SNHLY, CDR2 FYNNEI. The length of the CDR3 is 14 residues. V lost 8 bases to trimming and J lost 8 bases; unmatched junction nucleotides: 6. The CDR3, as DNA: TGTGCCAGCCCGACTAGCGGGAGGAACGATGAGCAGTTCTTC. Translating gives CASPTSGRNDEQFF.

The chain has TRBV12-3 or TRBV12-4 and TRBJ2-3; D unclear. Trimming pared 3 bases from V and 6 bases from J, leaving 10 bases between. This CDR3 is 13 amino acids long. CDR3 amino acids: CASSLGKLDTQYF. In nucleotides, the CDR3 is TGTGCCAGCAGTTTGGGCAAGCTGGATACGCAGTATTTT.

CDR3 sequence: CASRITGSGNQPQHF. The CDR3 DNA reads TGTGCCAGCAGGATTACAGGGTCGGGCAATCAGCCCCAGCATTTT. The chain joins TRBV2 to TRBJ1-5, with a weak D call TRBD1 (6 bases). Trimming took 6 bases from V and 2 from J, leaving 14 bases between them. Germline assignment: CDR1 SNHLY and CDR2 FYNNEI. The CDR3 has 15 amino acids. The whole variable domain, remainder taken from reference TRBV2 and TRBJ1-5, is EPEVTQTPSHQVTQMGQEVILRCVPISNHLYFYWYRQILGQKVEFLVSFYNNEISEKSEIFDDQFSVERPDGSNFTLKIRSTKLEDSAMYFCASRITGSGNQPQHFGDGTRLSIL.

This clone was observed a single time. The gene calls are TRBV9 and TRBJ1-4; 8 bases agree with TRBD1. Trimming cost V 0 bases and J 8 bases; bases outside gene matches: 12. The V gene's germline CDR1 is SGDLS and CDR2 YYNGEE. The CDR3 is made up of 17 amino acids. Here the CDR3 DNA reads TGTGCCAGCAGCGTAGAGGGACAGGCCCTGGGACTAGAAAAACTGTTTTTT. This codes for CASSVEGQALGLEKLFF.

The V and J genes are TRBV6-5 and TRBJ1-1; no firm D call. CDR1 and CDR2 from the germline V gene are MNHEY and SVGAGI. V shed 5 bases and J shed 1 base, with 14 bases lying between them. The CDR3 contains 15 residues. The CDR3 DNA reads TGTGCCAGCAGTATTCTTGGCTTTGGGAACACTGAAGCTTTCTTT. It yields the protein CASSILGFGNTEAFF.

V usage is TRBV19 and J usage is TRBJ2-6, with D perhaps TRBD1 (6 bases). Germline V gene sequence: CDR1 LNHDA, CDR2 SQIVND (reference sequence). Between the trimmed V and J ends, which lost 4 bases and 3 bases, there was a span of 19 bases. The CDR3 spans 18 residues. The CDR3 region has the DNA TGTGCCAGTAGTAGAAAGACAGGCATTTTAGTTGGGGCCAACGTCCTGACTTTC. As protein: CASSRKTGILVGANVLTF.

CDR3 in DNA: TGTGCCAGCAGCTTACAGCCGATGGGACTGAACAAAAATTCACCCCTCCACTTT. Translating it yields CASSLQPMGLNKNSPLHF. V gene TRBV7-2 combines with J gene TRBJ1-6; a weak D match, TRBD1 (5 bases). This CDR3 contains 18 residues. V was shortened by 2 bases and J by 7 bases, with 21 bases between the two germline ends. Germline V gene sequence: CDR1 SGHTA, CDR2 FQGNSA.

This clone was counted a few times. The rearrangement joins TRBV29-1 to TRBJ1-2; 7 bases are a match to TRBD1. The CDR3 consists of 11 residues. V dropped 6 bases and J dropped 11; count of bases not matched to a gene: 9. Germline CDR1 is SQVTM and CDR2 is ANQGSEA. CDR3 sequence reads: CSVTQGGTYTF. The DNA of the CDR3 is TGCAGCGTGACACAAGGGGGCACTTACACCTTC.

This sequence joins TRBV19 and TRBJ1-1, with TRBD1 identical over 8 bases. The CDR3 totals 14 residues. Germline values: CDR1 LNHDA, CDR2 SQIVND (reference sequence). The V gene end was trimmed by 6 bases and the J gene end by 11 bases; junction bases not matched to a gene: 14. The CDR3 DNA reads TGTGCCAGTAGACCCGGACAGGGAGGTCGGGGTGCTTTCTTT. As protein: CASRPGQGGRGAFF.

The genes are TRBV28 and TRBJ2-7, with D possibly matching TRBD2 (6 bases). The V end was cut by 6 bases, the J end by 0 bases, with 6 bases between. Germline CDR1 MDHEN, CDR2 SYDVKM. The CDR3 contains 12 residues. CDR3 DNA sequence: TGTGCCAGCAGGCGGGGCTCCTACGAGCAGTACTTC. It specifies CASRRGSYEQYF.

The chain uses TRBV5-5 and TRBJ1-2; possibly TRBD1 for D (5 bases). Between the trimmed V and J ends, which lost 0 bases and 5 bases, there was a span of 14 bases. CDR3 length equals 15 residues. Germline loops: CDR1 SGHKS, CDR2 YYEKEE (reference sequence). In DNA form, the CDR3 reads TGTGCCAGCAGCTTGGCCGGGGGGTCCGATTATGGCTACACCTTC. Translating gives CASSLAGGSDYGYTF.